These 13 T cell receptor beta chains came from one sample sequenced in a study of blood T cells in healthy people across ages. Primed by a sample-barcoded 5' primer and a J-beta primer mix, a second PCR proceeded for 7 to 11 cycles. In TCRdb, the 5' RACE reads were re-called with MiXCR into one record per CDR3 protein. The profile shows over 1,300,000 distinct CDR3 sequences, approximately 59% of them singletons. Sequenced material: blood. These receptors were taken from a young man in good health.

The gene calls are TRBV4-2 and TRBJ2-3, with D uncertain. The ends were cut back, 7 bases at V and 6 bases at J, with 8 bases in the middle. The CDR3 spans 11 residues. In germline, CDR1 is LGHNA, CDR2 YNFKEQ. The chain's CDR3 is CASISGDTQYF. The CDR3 DNA reads as TGTGCCAGCATCTCCGGGGATACGCAGTATTTT.

This clonotype was recorded a few times. This chain joins TRBV28 and TRBJ1-4; D possibly corresponds to TRBD1 (5 bases). The CDR3 extends over 17 amino acids. With 8 bases removed from V and 0 bases from J, the gap between germline ends came to 19 bases. Germline CDR1 reads MDHEN; CDR2 reads SYDVKM. The DNA for the CDR3 is TGTGCCAGCGTATCCCTACGGGGCTCGGCAACTAATGAAAAACTGTTTTTT. This gives the protein CASVSLRGSATNEKLFF. Full variable domain (remainder filled in from reference TRBV28 and TRBJ1-4): DVKVTQSSRYLVKRTGEKVFLECVQDMDHENMFWYRQDPGLGLRLIYFSYDVKMKEKGDIPEGYSVSREKKERFSLILESASTNQTSMYLCASVSLRGSATNEKLFFGSGTQLSVL.

The chain employs TRBV4-1 and TRBJ1-1; D is perhaps TRBD1 (6 bases). Trimming pared 6 bases from V and 4 bases from J, leaving 12 bases between. Germline V lookup: CDR1 MGHRA, CDR2 YSYEKL. This CDR3 spans 13 amino acids. This CDR3 is CASRFDRFTEAFF. In DNA, the CDR3 is TGCGCCAGCAGATTCGACAGGTTCACTGAAGCTTTCTTT.

This clonotype was observed a handful of times. The rearrangement joins TRBV20-1 to TRBJ2-3; 10 bases fit TRBD2. The CDR3 is 17 residues long. V dropped 5 bases and J dropped 0; count of bases not matched to a gene: 11. Germline V gives CDR1 DFQATT, CDR2 SNEGSKA (reference sequence). DNA of the CDR3: TGCAGTGCTCGGGGAATTCTGACTAGCGGGAGCACAGATACGCAGTATTTT. This sequence encodes CSARGILTSGSTDTQYF.

In its sample, this clonotype was seen a few times. J is TRBJ2-7 and V is TRBV29-1; the match to TRBD1 covers 8 bases. With 6 bases clipped from V and 3 bases from J, the junction kept 7 bases outside the gene matches. This CDR3 spans 13 amino acids. Germline V gene lookup returns CDR1 SQVTM and CDR2 ANQGSEA. CDR3 sequence reads: CSVADRVGYEQYF. CDR3 sequence (DNA): TGCAGCGTAGCGGACAGGGTTGGCTACGAGCAGTACTTC.

The rearrangement uses TRBV6-2 or TRBV6-3 and TRBJ2-1; TRBD2 agrees at 9 bases. Trimming cost V 6 bases and J 4 bases; bases outside gene matches: 13. CDR1 MNHEY and CDR2 SVGEGT come from the germline V gene. This CDR3 region has 17 residues. The CDR3 coding sequence is TGTGCCAGCAGAGACTCGGATATAGCGGGGGATTACAATGAGCAGTTCTTC. Amino acids: CASRDSDIAGDYNEQFF.

This chain links TRBV7-2 with TRBJ2-2; 7 nucleotides align to TRBD1. Germline loops: CDR1 SGHTA, CDR2 FQGNSA. Trimming took 5 bases from V and 4 from J; bases not matched to a gene: 16. The length of the CDR3 is 18 residues. CDR3: CASSPQRTGSSGTGELFF. The CDR3 DNA follows: TGTGCCAGCAGCCCCCAGAGGACAGGTTCTTCGGGCACCGGGGAGCTGTTTTTT.

The chain couples TRBV27 to TRBJ2-1, with unresolved D. The CDR3 length is 15 residues. Germline assignment: CDR1 MNHEY and CDR2 SMNVEV (reference sequence). Between the trimmed V and J ends, which lost 6 bases and 4 bases, there was a span of 16 bases. The CDR3 here is CASRAAPTSYNEQFF. The CDR3 region has the DNA TGTGCCAGCAGAGCCGCACCGACTTCGTACAATGAGCAGTTCTTC.

This chain links TRBV29-1 with TRBJ2-5, with a weak D call TRBD2 (5 bases). Gene TRBJ2-7 matches the end of the DNA better, so the J call may be wrong. The germline V gene has CDR1 SQVTM and CDR2 ANQGSEA. This CDR3 has 13 amino acids. The CDR3 region has the DNA TGCAGCGTTGGCGGGCGGAATTTCTACGAGCAGTACTTC. Encoded protein: CSVGGRNFYEQYF.

As regards this clonotype: One end of the junction fails to match germline, which may point to a read error. This chain joins TRBV12-3 or TRBV12-4 and TRBJ2-7; TRBD2 aligns across 16 bases. The CDR3 contains 19 residues. The CDR3 protein is CASTKLGLAGGPSNYEQYF. In nucleotides, the CDR3 is TGTGCAAGCACCAAATTGGGACTAGCGGGGGGGCCGAGTAATTATGAGCAGTACTTC.

V is TRBV18 and J is TRBJ1-2; no definite D call. V was cut by 0 bases and J by 4 bases, with 6 bases left in between. Germline V CDR1 and CDR2: KGHSH, LQKENI. This CDR3 contains 13 residues. The CDR3 spells CASSPPETYGYTF. As DNA, the CDR3 is TGTGCCAGCTCACCACCGGAGACCTATGGCTACACCTTC.

This clonotype has only a few counts. This chain connects TRBV2 to TRBJ2-7; D is undetermined. Trimming shortened V by 1 base and J by 2 bases, and 6 bases separated the two germline ends. The CDR3 length is 13 residues. The germline V gene encodes CDR1 SNHLY and CDR2 FYNNEI. The CDR3: CASSEEGTYEQYF. Here the CDR3 DNA reads TGTGCCAGCAGTGAAGAAGGGACCTACGAGCAGTACTTC.

V usage is TRBV12-3 or TRBV12-4 and J usage is TRBJ2-3; 8 bases fit TRBD2. The CDR3 length is 13 residues. Here the CDR3 DNA reads TGTGCGTGCGGGGGGACTAACACAGATACGCAGTATTTT. This encodes CACGGTNTDTQYF.